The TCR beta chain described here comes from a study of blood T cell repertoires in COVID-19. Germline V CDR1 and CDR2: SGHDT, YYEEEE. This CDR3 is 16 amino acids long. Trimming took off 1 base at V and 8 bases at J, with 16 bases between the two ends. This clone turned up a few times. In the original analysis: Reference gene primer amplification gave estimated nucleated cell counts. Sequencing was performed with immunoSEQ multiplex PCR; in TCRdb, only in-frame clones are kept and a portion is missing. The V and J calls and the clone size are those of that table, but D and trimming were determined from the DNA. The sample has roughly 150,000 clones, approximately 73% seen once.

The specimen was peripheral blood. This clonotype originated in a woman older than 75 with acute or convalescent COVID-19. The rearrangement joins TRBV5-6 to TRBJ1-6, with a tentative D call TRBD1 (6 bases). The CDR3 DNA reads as TGTGCCAGCAGCTTGAGAGTTGTCAGGGGTGATTCACCCCTCCACTTT. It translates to CASSLRVVRGDSPLHF.